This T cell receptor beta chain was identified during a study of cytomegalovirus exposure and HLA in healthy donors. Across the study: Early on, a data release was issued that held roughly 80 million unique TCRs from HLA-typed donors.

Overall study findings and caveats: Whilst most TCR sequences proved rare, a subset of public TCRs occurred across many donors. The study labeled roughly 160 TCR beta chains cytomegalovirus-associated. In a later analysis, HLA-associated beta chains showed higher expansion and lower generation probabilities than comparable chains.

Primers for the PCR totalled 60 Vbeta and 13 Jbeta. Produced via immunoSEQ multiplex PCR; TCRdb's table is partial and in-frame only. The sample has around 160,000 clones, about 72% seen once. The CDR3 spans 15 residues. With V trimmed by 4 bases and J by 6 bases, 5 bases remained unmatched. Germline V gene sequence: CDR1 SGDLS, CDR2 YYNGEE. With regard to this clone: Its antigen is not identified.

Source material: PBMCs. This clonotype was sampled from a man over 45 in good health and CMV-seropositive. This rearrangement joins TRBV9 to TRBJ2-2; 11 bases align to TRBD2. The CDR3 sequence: CASSRSGGVSGELFF. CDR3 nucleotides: TGTGCCAGCAGCCGTAGCGGGGGGGTCTCCGGGGAGCTGTTTTTT. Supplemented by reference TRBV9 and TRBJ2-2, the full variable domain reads DSGVTQTPKHLITATGQRVTLRCSPRSGDLSVYWYQQSLDQGLQFLIQYYNGEERAKGNILERFSAQQFPDLHSELNLSSLELGDSALYFCASSRSGGVSGELFFGEGSRLTVL.